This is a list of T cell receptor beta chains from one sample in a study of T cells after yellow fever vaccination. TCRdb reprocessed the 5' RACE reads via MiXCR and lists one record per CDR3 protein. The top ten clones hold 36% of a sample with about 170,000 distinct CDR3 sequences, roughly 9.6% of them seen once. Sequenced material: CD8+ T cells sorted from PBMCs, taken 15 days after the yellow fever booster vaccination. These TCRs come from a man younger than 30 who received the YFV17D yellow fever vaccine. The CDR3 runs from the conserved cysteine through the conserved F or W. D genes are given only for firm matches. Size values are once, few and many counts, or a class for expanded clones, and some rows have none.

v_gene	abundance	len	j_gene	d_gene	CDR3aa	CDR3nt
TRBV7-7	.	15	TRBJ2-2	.	CASGRGRTFTGELFF	TGTGCCAGCGGACGCGGCAGGACCTTTACCGGGGAGCTGTTTTTT
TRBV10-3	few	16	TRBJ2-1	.	CAISAREGKSYNEQFF	TGTGCCATCAGTGCGCGGGAAGGCAAGTCCTACAATGAGCAGTTCTTC
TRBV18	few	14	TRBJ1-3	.	CASFPGQTGNTIYF	TGTGCCAGCTTCCCAGGACAGACTGGAAACACCATATATTTT
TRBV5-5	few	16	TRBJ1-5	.	CASSLSGPLVNQPQHF	TGTGCCAGCAGCCTCTCCGGACCGTTAGTCAATCAGCCCCAGCATTTT
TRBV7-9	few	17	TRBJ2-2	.	CASSLVLGPGRFGELFF	TGTGCCAGCAGCTTAGTTCTGGGGCCAGGGCGATTCGGGGAGCTGTTTTTT
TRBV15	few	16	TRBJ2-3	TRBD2	CATSPGLAASTDTQYF	TGTGCCACGTCCCCGGGACTAGCGGCTAGCACAGATACGCAGTATTTT
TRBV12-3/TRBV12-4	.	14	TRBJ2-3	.	CASSSHRDTDTQYF	TGTGCCAGCAGTTCCCACAGGGACACAGATACGCAGTATTTT
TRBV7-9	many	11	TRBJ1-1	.	CASSLGTEAFF	TGTGCCAGCAGTTTAGGCACTGAAGCTTTCTTT
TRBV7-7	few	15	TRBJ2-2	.	CASSPGPEGTGELFF	TGTGCTAGCAGCCCTGGACCGGAGGGCACCGGGGAGCTGTTTTTT
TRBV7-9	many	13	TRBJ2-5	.	CASSFGAEETQYF	TGTGCCAGCAGCTTCGGCGCCGAGGAGACCCAGTACTTC
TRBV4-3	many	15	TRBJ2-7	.	CASSQEMATVYEQYF	TGCGCCAGCAGCCAAGAAATGGCGACGGTCTACGAGCAGTACTTC
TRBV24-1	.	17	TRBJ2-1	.	CATSDFRGRGYNNEQFF	TGTGCCACCAGTGACTTCAGGGGCCGTGGGTACAATAATGAGCAGTTCTTC
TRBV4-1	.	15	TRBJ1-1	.	CASSPQGGEDTEAFF	TGCGCCAGCAGCCCCCAAGGGGGGGAAGACACTGAAGCTTTCTTT
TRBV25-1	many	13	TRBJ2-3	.	CASSVGEADTQYF	TGTGCCAGCAGTGTAGGGGAGGCAGATACGCAGTATTTT
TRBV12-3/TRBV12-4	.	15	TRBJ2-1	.	CASSLTGVRYNEQFF	TGTGCCAGCAGTTTAACAGGTGTCCGCTACAATGAGCAGTTCTTC
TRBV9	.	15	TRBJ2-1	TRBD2	CASSAVSGVNNEQFF	TGTGCCAGCAGCGCCGTGAGCGGGGTCAACAATGAGCAGTTCTTC
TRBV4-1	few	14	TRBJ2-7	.	CASSQPGSKYEQYF	TGCGCCAGCAGCCAACCCGGGAGCAAATACGAGCAGTACTTC
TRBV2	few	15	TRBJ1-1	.	CASRNPRTPNTEAFF	TGTGCCAGCAGAAATCCCCGGACACCGAACACTGAAGCTTTCTTT
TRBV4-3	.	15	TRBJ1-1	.	CASSQELGANTEAFF	TGCGCCAGCAGCCAAGAGCTGGGGGCTAACACTGAAGCTTTCTTT
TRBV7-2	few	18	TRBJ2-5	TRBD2	CASSPGTSGGPSWETQYF	TGTGCCAGCAGCCCCGGGACTAGCGGGGGTCCTTCCTGGGAGACCCAGTACTTC
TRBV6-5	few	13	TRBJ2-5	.	CASSGEQTKTQYF	TGTGCCAGCAGCGGGGAACAAACGAAGACCCAGTACTTC
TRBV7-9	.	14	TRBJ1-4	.	CASRNRALGEKLFF	TGTGCCAGCAGAAACCGGGCCCTGGGGGAAAAACTGTTTTTT
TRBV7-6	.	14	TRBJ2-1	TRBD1	CASSEDRGLNEQFF	TGTGCCAGCAGCGAGGACAGGGGGCTCAATGAGCAGTTCTTC
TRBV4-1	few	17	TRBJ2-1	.	CASSQTSGSGRINEQFF	TGCGCCAGCAGCCAAACAAGTGGGTCCGGAAGGATCAATGAGCAGTTCTTC
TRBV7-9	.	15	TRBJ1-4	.	CASSIPGATNEKLFF	TGTGCCAGCAGCATCCCAGGGGCAACTAATGAAAAACTGTTTTTT
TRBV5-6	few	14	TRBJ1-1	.	CASSFYGDNTEAFF	TGTGCCAGCAGCTTTTATGGGGATAACACTGAAGCTTTCTTT
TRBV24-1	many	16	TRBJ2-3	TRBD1	CATSDFRTGGTDTQYF	TGTGCCACCAGTGATTTCAGGACAGGGGGAACAGATACGCAGTATTTT
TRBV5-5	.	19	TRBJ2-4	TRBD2	CASSLEGGGASVPKNIQYF	TGTGCCAGCAGCTTGGAAGGCGGGGGGGCCTCCGTTCCCAAAAACATTCAGTACTTC
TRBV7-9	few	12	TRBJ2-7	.	CASSLRFYEQYF	TGTGCCAGCAGCCTCAGATTCTACGAGCAGTACTTC
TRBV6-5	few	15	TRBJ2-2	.	CASSYSAGDTGELFF	TGTGCCAGCAGTTACTCGGCAGGGGACACCGGGGAGCTGTTTTTT
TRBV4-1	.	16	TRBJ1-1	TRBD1	CASSHPTGGSFAEAFF	TGCGCCAGCAGCCACCCGACAGGGGGAAGTTTCGCTGAAGCTTTCTTT
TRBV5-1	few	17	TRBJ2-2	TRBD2	CASSSQLAGENTGELFF	TGCGCCAGCAGCTCACAGCTAGCGGGGGAGAACACCGGGGAGCTGTTTTTT
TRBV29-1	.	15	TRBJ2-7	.	CSVERVGDINYEQYF	TGCAGCGTTGAAAGGGTTGGGGACATCAACTACGAGCAGTACTTC
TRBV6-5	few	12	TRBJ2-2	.	CASSPMAGELFF	TGTGCCAGCAGTCCCATGGCTGGGGAGCTGTTTTTT
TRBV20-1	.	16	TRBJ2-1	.	CSAPWGGKISYNEQFF	TGCAGTGCCCCGTGGGGGGGCAAGATCTCCTACAATGAGCAGTTCTTC
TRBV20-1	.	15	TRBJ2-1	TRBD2	CSARGAAGDYNEQFF	TGCAGTGCGAGAGGGGCAGCGGGGGACTACAATGAGCAGTTCTTC
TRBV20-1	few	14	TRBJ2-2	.	CSVPDRKNTGELFF	TGCAGTGTTCCCGACAGAAAGAACACCGGGGAGCTGTTTTTT
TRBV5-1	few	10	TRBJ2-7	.	CASGGGEQYF	TGCGCCAGCGGGGGCGGTGAGCAGTACTTC
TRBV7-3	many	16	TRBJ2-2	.	CASSRGPAGNTGELFF	TGTGCCAGCAGCCGAGGCCCCGCGGGGAACACCGGGGAGCTGTTTTTT
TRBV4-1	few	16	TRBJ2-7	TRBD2	CASSLHSGLQSYEQYF	TGCGCCAGCAGCCTCCACTCGGGACTACAATCCTACGAGCAGTACTTC
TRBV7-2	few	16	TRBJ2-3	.	CASSLAILRSTDTQYF	TGTGCCAGCAGCTTAGCTATCCTACGGAGCACAGATACGCAGTATTTT
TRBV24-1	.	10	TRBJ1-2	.	CATSHTGYTF	TGTGCCACCAGTCACACCGGCTACACCTTC
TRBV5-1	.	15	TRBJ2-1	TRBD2	CASSFTSGVRNEQFF	TGCGCCAGCAGCTTTACTAGCGGGGTAAGGAATGAGCAGTTCTTC
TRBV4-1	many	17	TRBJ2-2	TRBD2	CASSLYFRDYNTGELFF	TGCGCCAGCAGCCTTTATTTCCGGGACTACAACACCGGGGAGCTGTTTTTT
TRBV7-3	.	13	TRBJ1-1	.	CASSLTPRSEAFF	TGTGCCAGCAGCCTTACACCCAGATCTGAAGCTTTCTTT
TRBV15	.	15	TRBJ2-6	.	CATSREGSGANVLTF	TGTGCCACCAGCAGAGAGGGGAGTGGGGCCAACGTCCTGACTTTC
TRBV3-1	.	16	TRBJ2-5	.	CASSQGPSHSIETQYF	TGTGCCAGCAGCCAAGGTCCGAGTCATTCGATCGAGACCCAGTACTTC
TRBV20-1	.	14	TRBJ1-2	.	CSARPRGELGGYTF	TGCAGTGCTAGACCCCGGGGGGAATTAGGTGGCTACACCTTC
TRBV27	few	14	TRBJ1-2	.	CASSLSMAGEGYTF	TGTGCCAGCAGTTTATCGATGGCAGGGGAAGGCTACACCTTC
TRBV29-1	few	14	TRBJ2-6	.	CSVDTGRGANVLTF	TGCAGCGTTGATACGGGGCGAGGGGCCAACGTCCTGACTTTC
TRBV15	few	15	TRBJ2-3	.	CATSRGGRNTDTQYF	TGTGCCACCAGCAGAGGAGGCAGAAACACAGATACGCAGTATTTT
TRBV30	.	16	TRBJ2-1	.	CAWKAGGLFPYNEQFF	TGTGCCTGGAAAGCAGGGGGGCTGTTCCCCTACAATGAGCAGTTCTTC
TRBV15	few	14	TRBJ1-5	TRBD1	CATTSGQGNQPQHF	TGTGCCACCACCTCCGGACAGGGTAATCAGCCCCAGCATTTT
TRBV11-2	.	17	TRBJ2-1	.	CASSLDGGGPTYNEQFF	TGTGCCAGCAGCTTAGATGGCGGGGGCCCTACCTACAATGAGCAGTTCTTC
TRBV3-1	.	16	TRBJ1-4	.	CASSQDEGRAYEKLFF	TGTGCCAGCAGCCAAGATGAGGGCAGGGCCTATGAAAAACTGTTTTTT
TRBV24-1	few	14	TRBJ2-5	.	CATSEPGQGETQYF	TGTGCCACCAGTGAGCCGGGACAAGGAGAGACCCAGTACTTC
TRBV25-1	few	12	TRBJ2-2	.	CASNAVPGELFF	TGTGCCAGCAATGCGGTCCCCGGGGAGCTGTTTTTT